The sequence of this T cell receptor (beta chain) was determined in a study of vaccination effects on CD4 cells after COVID-19. The wider study: The median interval between the second dose and post-vaccine sampling was 72 days.

Peptide-pool stimulation followed by sequencing identified expanded antigen-specific CD4+ clonotypes in the ViraFEST assay. Following 10 days of culture, CD4+ T cells were isolated. Two doses of either BNT162b2 or mRNA-1273 were given to each participant. Neither prior SARS-CoV-2 infection nor positive nucleocapsid antibodies were present in the vaccine recipients. PBMC were cultured at about 1.9 million per well with approximately 10 IU/ml IL-2 and roughly 10 ug/ml peptides. On both days 3 and 7, half of the culture medium was replaced with IL-2 medium. The V gene's germline CDR1 is SNHLY and CDR2 FYNNEI. This CDR3 is built from 14 residues. V was shortened by 3 bases and J by 0 bases, with 7 bases between the two germline ends. With respect to this clone: Antigen: not known.

Sequencing was performed with immunoSEQ multiplex PCR; in TCRdb, only in-frame clones are kept and a portion is missing. The sample has some 20,000 clones, around 69% seen once. This TCR came from a human donor who received a COVID-19 vaccine. The V and J genes are TRBV2 and TRBJ2-3; D is unclear. Source: CD4+ T cells from PBMCs cultured with HCoV-229E spike peptides, taken after COVID-19 vaccination. In DNA, the CDR3 is TGTGCCAGCAGTGAGTCTGTGAGCACAGATACGCAGTATTTT. It translates to CASSESVSTDTQYF.